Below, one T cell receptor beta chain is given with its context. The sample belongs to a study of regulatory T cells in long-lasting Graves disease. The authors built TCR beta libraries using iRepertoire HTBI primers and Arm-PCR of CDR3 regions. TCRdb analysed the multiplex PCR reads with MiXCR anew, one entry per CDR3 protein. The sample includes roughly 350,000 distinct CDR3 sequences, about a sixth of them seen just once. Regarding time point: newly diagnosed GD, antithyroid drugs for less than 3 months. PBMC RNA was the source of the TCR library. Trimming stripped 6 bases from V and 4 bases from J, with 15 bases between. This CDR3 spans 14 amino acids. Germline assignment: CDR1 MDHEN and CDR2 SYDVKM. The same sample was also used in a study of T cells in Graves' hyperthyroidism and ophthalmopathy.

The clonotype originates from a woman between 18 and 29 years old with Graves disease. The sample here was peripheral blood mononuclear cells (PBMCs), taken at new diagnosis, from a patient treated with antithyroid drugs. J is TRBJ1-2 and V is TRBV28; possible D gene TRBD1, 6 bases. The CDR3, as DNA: TGTGCCAGCAGGATTCGGGGGCGAGCCTATGGCTACACCTTC. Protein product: CASRIRGRAYGYTF.